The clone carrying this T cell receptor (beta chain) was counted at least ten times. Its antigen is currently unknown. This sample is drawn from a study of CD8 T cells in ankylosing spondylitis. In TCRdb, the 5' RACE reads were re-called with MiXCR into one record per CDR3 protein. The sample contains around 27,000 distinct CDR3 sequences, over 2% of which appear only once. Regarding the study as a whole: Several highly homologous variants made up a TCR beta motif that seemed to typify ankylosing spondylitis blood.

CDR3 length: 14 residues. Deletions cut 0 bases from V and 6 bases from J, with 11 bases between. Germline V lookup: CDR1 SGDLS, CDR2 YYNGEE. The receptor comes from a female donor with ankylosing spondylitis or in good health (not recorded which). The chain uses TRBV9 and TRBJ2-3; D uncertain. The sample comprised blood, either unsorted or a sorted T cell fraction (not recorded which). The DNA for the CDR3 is TGTGCCAGCAGCGTAGCGACCGAATGGGATACGCAGTATTTT. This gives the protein CASSVATEWDTQYF.